The 30 T cell receptor beta chains given below trace back to one sample, sequenced in a study of blood T cell repertoires in COVID-19. TCRdb keeps only in-frame clones here, not all; method: immunoSEQ multiplex PCR. The sample has 250,000 or so clones; around 90% are singletons. Specimen: peripheral blood. The source is a man older than 75 with acute or convalescent COVID-19.

The chain carries TRBV7-8 and TRBJ2-3; 10 positions match TRBD2. Germline assignment: CDR1 SGHVS and CDR2 FQNEAQ. The junction had 11 bases not matched to a gene; V was cut back by 5 bases and J by 3 bases. This CDR3 spans 17 amino acids. CDR3 region: CASSGRASGRWTDTQYF. The DNA for the CDR3 is TGTGCCAGCAGCGGGAGGGCTAGCGGGAGATGGACAGATACGCAGTATTTT.

The count of this clone is one. The chain uses TRBV18 and TRBJ2-5, with 11 bases aligning to TRBD1. This CDR3 region has 17 residues. The V gene end was trimmed by 3 bases and the J gene end by 4 bases; junction bases not matched to a gene: 10. Germline CDR1 is KGHSH and CDR2 is LQKENI. CDR3 DNA: TGTGCCAGCTCACCCCTAAGCGGACAGGGGGCTTTAGAGACCCAGTACTTC. This sequence encodes CASSPLSGQGALETQYF.

This chain uses TRBV19 with TRBJ2-3; D gene uncertain. The V gene's germline CDR1 is LNHDA and CDR2 SQIVND (reference sequence). The CDR3 is 15 residues long. The germline V and J ends were trimmed by 3 bases and 3 bases, with 13 bases remaining between them. This chain's CDR3 is CASSIRHAETDTQYF. DNA for the CDR3: TGTGCCAGTAGTATCCGACACGCAGAGACAGATACGCAGTATTTT.

The table lists this clone with a count of one. This chain links TRBV6-2 or TRBV6-3 with TRBJ1-2, with D possibly TRBD1 on 5 matching bases. Germline V gene sequence: CDR1 MNHEY, CDR2 SVGEGT. V gave up 3 bases and J gave up 13 bases, with 12 bases separating them. This CDR3 region has 11 residues. The CDR3 region is CASSYLGRGTF. CDR3 sequence (DNA): TGTGCCAGCAGTTATCTCGGAAGGGGCACCTTC.

V gene TRBV6-2 or TRBV6-3 combines with J gene TRBJ2-5; 10 bases align to TRBD2. Germline lookup yields CDR1 MNHEY and CDR2 SVGEGT. V lost 4 bases, J lost 1 base, and 6 bases stayed unmatched. The CDR3 has 16 amino acids. CDR3 sequence reads: CASSSLAGVFQETQYF. The CDR3 DNA sequence: TGTGCCAGCAGTTCTCTAGCGGGAGTTTTCCAAGAGACCCAGTACTTC.

The J gene is TRBJ2-2, the V gene TRBV11-3; maybe TRBD2 (7 bases). Deletions cut 2 bases from V and 4 bases from J, with 11 bases between. The CDR3 runs to 15 residues. In germline, CDR1 is SGHNT, CDR2 YENEEA. The CDR3 is CASSLYREGTGELFF. DNA of the CDR3: TGTGCCAGCAGCTTATACAGGGAGGGCACCGGGGAGCTGTTTTTT.

The chain combines TRBV2 with TRBJ1-5; a weak D match, TRBD1 (5 bases). Germline CDR1 is SNHLY and CDR2 is FYNNEI. The CDR3 totals 15 residues. Trimming shortened V by 7 bases and J by 6 bases, and 19 bases separated the two germline ends. CDR3 bases: TGTGCCAGCAATACCGACAGCCTTCCTGGTCAGCCCCAGCATTTT. Its translation: CASNTDSLPGQPQHF.

The chain couples TRBV28 to TRBJ2-7; D perhaps matches TRBD1 (5 bases). CDR1 is MDHEN, CDR2 SYDVKM, per germline. CDR3 length: 14 amino acids. V dropped 5 bases and J dropped 3 bases, with 14 bases sitting between them. CDR3 bases: TGTGCCAGCAGTATGGCAGGGCTGGTCTACGAGCAGTACTTC. It codes for CASSMAGLVYEQYF. The variable domain in full, completed from reference TRBV28 and TRBJ2-7, reads DVKVTQSSRYLVKRTGEKVFLECVQDMDHENMFWYRQDPGLGLRLIYFSYDVKMKEKGDIPEGYSVSREKKERFSLILESASTNQTSMYLCASSMAGLVYEQYFGPGTRLTVT.

This chain connects TRBV9 to TRBJ2-7, with D possibly matching TRBD1 (5 bases). Germline V gene lookup returns CDR1 SGDLS and CDR2 YYNGEE. The CDR3 has 15 residues. Trimming cost V 1 base and J 3 bases, with 14 bases left between them. Here the CDR3 reads CASSVQGSSVYEQYF. CDR3 nucleotides: TGTGCCAGCAGCGTACAGGGCAGCTCCGTCTACGAGCAGTACTTC.

The CDR3 DNA reads as TGTGCCAGCAGCGTAGAGGACAGACCCTATGGCTACACCTTC. Its protein product is CASSVEDRPYGYTF. This chain connects TRBV9 to TRBJ1-2; TRBD1 is a possible D gene (6 bases). With 0 bases removed from V and 4 bases from J, the gap between germline ends came to 10 bases. Germline CDR1 is SGDLS and CDR2 is YYNGEE. This CDR3 spans 14 amino acids.

The chain recombines TRBV19 with TRBJ1-1; 8 nucleotides agree with TRBD1. This CDR3 has 15 amino acids. The V segment lost 6 bases and the J segment 2 bases; nucleotides outside the gene matches: 8. Germline values: CDR1 LNHDA, CDR2 SQIVND (reference sequence). The CDR3 spells CASRSGQGLNTEAFF. The CDR3 DNA is TGTGCCAGTAGATCTGGACAGGGTTTAAACACTGAAGCTTTCTTT.

This clone was picked up one time. The chain uses TRBV14 and TRBJ1-1; TRBD1 might be the D (6 bases). Germline V lookup: CDR1 SGHDN, CDR2 FVKESK. Deletions cut 2 bases from V and 4 bases from J, with 8 bases between. This CDR3 has 13 residues. As DNA, the CDR3 is TGTGCCAGCAGCCAAACAGGGTCCACTGAAGCTTTCTTT. Translation gives CASSQTGSTEAFF.

This chain uses TRBV24-1 with TRBJ2-1; 9 bases agree with TRBD2. Germline CDR1 and CDR2: KGHDR and SFDVKD. The CDR3 contains 13 residues. The trim removed 11 bases at V and 3 bases at J, leaving 4 bases unmatched. For the CDR3, the DNA is TGTGCCATCAGCGGGGGGCTCTACAATGAGCAGTTCTTC. Amino acid sequence: CAISGGLYNEQFF.

V gene TRBV11-2 combines with J gene TRBJ1-4; maybe TRBD1 (6 bases). The V gene's germline CDR1 is SGHAT and CDR2 FQNNGV. The germline V and J ends were trimmed by 5 bases and 8 bases, with 9 bases remaining between them. The CDR3 has 12 residues. The CDR3 nucleotides are TGTGCCAGCAGCCCAGGGGCAGAAAAACTGTTTTTT. Protein sequence: CASSPGAEKLFF.

J is TRBJ2-1 and V is TRBV2; maybe TRBD2 (6 bases). The CDR3 spans 13 residues. Trimming stripped 7 bases from V and 7 bases from J, with 14 bases between. The germline CDR1 and CDR2 sequences are SNHLY and FYNNEI. The CDR3 DNA is TGTGCCAGCATGGGCGGGGCCGAGAATGAGCAGTTCTTC. Encoded protein: CASMGGAENEQFF.

The chain carries TRBV28 and TRBJ2-6, with 7 nucleotides matching TRBD1. The CDR3 is 15 residues long. With 7 bases clipped from V and 0 bases from J, the junction kept 3 bases outside the gene matches. Germline assignment: CDR1 MDHEN and CDR2 SYDVKM. The CDR3 sequence: CASTTGLSGANVLTF. CDR3 DNA: TGTGCCAGCACGACAGGGCTCTCTGGGGCCAACGTCCTGACTTTC. The variable domain in full, with the rest retrieved from reference TRBV28 and TRBJ2-6, is DVKVTQSSRYLVKRTGEKVFLECVQDMDHENMFWYRQDPGLGLRLIYFSYDVKMKEKGDIPEGYSVSREKKERFSLILESASTNQTSMYLCASTTGLSGANVLTFGAGSRLTVL.

This rearrangement joins TRBV27 to TRBJ2-5; a weak D match, TRBD1 (5 bases). Germline values: CDR1 MNHEY, CDR2 SMNVEV (reference sequence). V lost 3 bases and J 4 bases, leaving 12 bases between the germline ends. This CDR3 is 14 amino acids long. CDR3 residues: CASSFSGHGETQYF. CDR3 DNA: TGTGCCAGCAGTTTCTCCGGACACGGAGAGACCCAGTACTTC.

The chain uses TRBV19 and TRBJ2-6; tentatively, D is TRBD1 (5 bases). This CDR3 has 19 amino acids. Germline V lookup: CDR1 LNHDA, CDR2 SQIVND (reference sequence). The V end was cut by 10 bases, the J end by 4 bases, with 29 bases between. CDR3 in amino acids: CATSPQGLGLGSGANVLTF. CDR3 DNA: TGTGCCACCAGTCCCCAGGGTTTAGGATTGGGATCCGGGGCCAACGTCCTGACTTTC.

The chain links TRBV3-1 (or the pseudogene TRBV3-2) to TRBJ1-1; TRBD1 matches 8 bases. Germline V lookup: CDR1 LGHDT, CDR2 YNNKEL (reference sequence). This CDR3 region has 14 residues. V trimming: 4 bases; J trimming: 4 bases; junction bases outside the gene matches: 5. CDR3 protein: CASSRGQGSTEAFF. The CDR3 region has the DNA TGTGCCAGCAGCCGCGGACAGGGTAGCACTGAAGCTTTCTTT.

The J gene is TRBJ1-2, the V gene TRBV12-3 or TRBV12-4; D perhaps matches TRBD1 (6 bases). V was clipped by 7 bases and J by 5 bases, with 14 bases between them. The CDR3 consists of 13 residues. CDR3 nucleotides: TGTGCCAGCACCCTCGACAGGAGATATGGCTACACCTTC. It encodes CASTLDRRYGYTF.

The V call is TRBV28, the J call TRBJ1-3, with TRBD1 matching over 7 bases. V lost 3 bases to trimming and J lost 2 bases; unmatched junction nucleotides: 4. The CDR3 spans 15 residues. CDR1 and CDR2 (germline): MDHEN, SYDVKM. The CDR3 spells CASSFSTGPGNTIYF. The CDR3 nucleotides read TGTGCCAGCAGTTTCTCGACAGGGCCTGGAAACACCATATATTTT.

The V call is TRBV19, the J call TRBJ2-7; 9 bases are shared with TRBD2. CDR1 is LNHDA and CDR2 is SQIVND in the germline V gene (reference sequence). The CDR3 covers 14 residues. The ends lost 4 bases at V and 0 bases at J; junction bases unmatched: 1. Written as DNA, the CDR3 is TGTGCCAGTAGTAGTAGCGGGGGCTCCTACGAGCAGTACTTC. The encoded protein is CASSSSGGSYEQYF.

V and J are TRBV4-3 and TRBJ1-4; TRBD1 matches at 8 bases. Germline values: CDR1 LGHNA, CDR2 YSLEER. With 1 base clipped from V and 3 bases from J, the junction kept 4 bases outside the gene matches. The CDR3 sequence is 16 residues long. The CDR3 DNA reads as TGCGCCAGCAGCCAAGGGACGGACAGGGCTAATGAAAAACTGTTTTTT. Amino acid sequence: CASSQGTDRANEKLFF.

With regard to this clone: A read error is possible here, since a much larger clone lies one base away. The V and J genes are TRBV27 and TRBJ1-2; 9 bases align to TRBD1. This CDR3 has 13 residues. Germline assignment: CDR1 MNHEY and CDR2 SMNVEV (reference sequence). V was pared by 5 bases and J by 5 bases, with 3 bases of the junction left unmatched. The CDR3 DNA reads as TGTGCCAGCAGTGGACAGGGGTCATATGGCTACACCTTC. Amino acids: CASSGQGSYGYTF.

The genes are TRBV10-3 and TRBJ2-7; perhaps TRBD2 as D (6 bases). V gave up 4 bases and J gave up 0 bases, with 16 bases separating them. CDR1 is ENHRY, CDR2 SYGVKD, per germline. The CDR3 is 16 amino acids. CDR3 protein: CAISGPGGTASYEQYF. CDR3 bases: TGTGCCATCAGTGGCCCAGGAGGGACGGCCTCCTACGAGCAGTACTTC.

This chain connects TRBV18 to TRBJ1-6, with no clear D. The CDR3 sequence is 16 residues long. V was clipped by 0 bases and J by 7 bases, with 13 bases between them. From germline, CDR1 is KGHSH and CDR2 LQKENI. The CDR3 bases are TGTGCCAGCTCACCACCGGAGAAAAGTAGGAATTCACCCCTCCACTTT. Translation: CASSPPEKSRNSPLHF.

The CDR3 here is CASSVRAANTGELFF. CDR3 nucleotides: TGTGCCAGCAGTGTGCGGGCCGCGAACACCGGGGAGCTGTTTTTT. The chain has TRBV2 and TRBJ2-2; D possibly corresponds to TRBD2 (5 bases). This CDR3 spans 15 amino acids. V was pared by 4 bases and J by 0 bases, with 9 bases between. Germline V CDR1 and CDR2: SNHLY, FYNNEI. The full variable domain, rest sourced from reference TRBV2 and TRBJ2-2, is EPEVTQTPSHQVTQMGQEVILRCVPISNHLYFYWYRQILGQKVEFLVSFYNNEISEKSEIFDDQFSVERPDGSNFTLKIRSTKLEDSAMYFCASSVRAANTGELFFGEGSRLTVL.

The chain joins TRBV3-1 (or the pseudogene TRBV3-2) to TRBJ1-1, with TRBD1 as a possible D gene (5 bases). Trimming pared 2 bases from V and 1 base from J, leaving 11 bases between. CDR3 size: 15 residues. From germline, CDR1 is LGHDT and CDR2 YNNKEL (reference sequence). CDR3 residues: CASSQLQVGNTEAFF. The CDR3 coding sequence is TGTGCCAGCAGCCAATTACAGGTGGGGAACACTGAAGCTTTCTTT.

This chain links TRBV14 with TRBJ1-1; TRBD1 might be the D (5 bases). CDR1 is SGHDN and CDR2 is FVKESK in the germline V gene. The CDR3 runs to 13 residues. Between the trimmed V and J ends, which lost 5 bases and 1 base, there was a span of 8 bases. The CDR3 protein is CASSIGGNTEAFF. In DNA, the CDR3 is TGTGCCAGCAGCATCGGGGGGAACACTGAAGCTTTCTTT.

The chain links TRBV6-4 to TRBJ2-3, with D tentatively TRBD1 (5 bases). The ends were cut back, 2 bases at V and 4 bases at J, with 7 bases in the middle. The CDR3 contains 13 residues. In germline, CDR1 is MRHNA, CDR2 SNTAGT. CDR3 loop: CASSDQGSDTQYF. CDR3 bases: TGTGCCAGCAGTGACCAGGGTTCAGATACGCAGTATTTT.